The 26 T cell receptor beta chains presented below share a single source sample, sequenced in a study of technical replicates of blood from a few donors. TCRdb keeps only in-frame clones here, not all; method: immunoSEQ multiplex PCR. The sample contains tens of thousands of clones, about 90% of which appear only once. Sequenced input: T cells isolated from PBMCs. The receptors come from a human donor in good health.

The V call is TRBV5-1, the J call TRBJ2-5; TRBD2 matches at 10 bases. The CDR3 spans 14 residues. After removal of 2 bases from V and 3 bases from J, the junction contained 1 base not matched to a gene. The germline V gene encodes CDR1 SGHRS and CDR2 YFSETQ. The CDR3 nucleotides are TGCGCCAGCAGCTTAGCGGGGGGGGAAGAGACCCAGTACTTC. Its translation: CASSLAGGEETQYF.

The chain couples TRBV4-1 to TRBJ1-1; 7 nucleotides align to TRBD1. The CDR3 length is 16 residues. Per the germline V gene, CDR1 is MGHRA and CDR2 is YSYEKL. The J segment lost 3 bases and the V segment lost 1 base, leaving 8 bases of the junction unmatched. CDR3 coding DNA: TGCGCCAGCAGCCAAGGGGACACAGGGGCGGACACTGAAGCTTTCTTT. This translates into CASSQGDTGADTEAFF.

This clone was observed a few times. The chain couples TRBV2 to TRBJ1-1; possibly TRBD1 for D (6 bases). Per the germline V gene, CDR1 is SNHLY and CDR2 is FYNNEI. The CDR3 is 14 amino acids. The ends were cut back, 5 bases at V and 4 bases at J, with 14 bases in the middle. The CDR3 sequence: CASSKGGGGTEAFF. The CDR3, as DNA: TGTGCCAGCAGTAAGGGAGGGGGTGGCACTGAAGCTTTCTTT.

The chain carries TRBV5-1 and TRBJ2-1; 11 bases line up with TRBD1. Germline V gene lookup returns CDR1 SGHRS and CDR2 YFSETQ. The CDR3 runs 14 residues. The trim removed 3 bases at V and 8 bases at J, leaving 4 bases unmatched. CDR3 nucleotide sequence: TGCGCCAGCAGCTACCGGGACAGGGGGGATGAGCAGTTCTTC. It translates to CASSYRDRGDEQFF.

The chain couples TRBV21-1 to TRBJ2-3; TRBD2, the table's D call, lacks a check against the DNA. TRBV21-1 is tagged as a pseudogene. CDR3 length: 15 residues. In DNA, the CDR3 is TGTGCCAGCAGCAAACCGAGCGCAAACACAGATACGCAGTATTTT. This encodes CASSKPSANTDTQYF.

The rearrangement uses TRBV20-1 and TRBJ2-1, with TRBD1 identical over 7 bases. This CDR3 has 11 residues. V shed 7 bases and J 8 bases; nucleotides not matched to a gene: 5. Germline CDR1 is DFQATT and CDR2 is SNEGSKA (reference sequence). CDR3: CSVTGWDEQFF. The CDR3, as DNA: TGCAGTGTGACAGGGTGGGATGAGCAGTTCTTC.

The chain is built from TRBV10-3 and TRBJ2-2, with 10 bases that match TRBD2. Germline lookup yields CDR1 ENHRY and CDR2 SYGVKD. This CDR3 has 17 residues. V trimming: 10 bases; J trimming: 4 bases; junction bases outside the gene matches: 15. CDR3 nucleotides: TGTGCCACCCGAGGCAGCGGGGGGGCCTCGGGCACCGGGGAGCTGTTTTTT. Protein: CATRGSGGASGTGELFF.

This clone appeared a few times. The CDR3 sequence: CASSVVSGLSEAFF. CDR3 nucleotides: TGTGCCAGCAGCGTAGTTAGCGGTTTATCTGAAGCTTTCTTT. The rearrangement uses TRBV9 and TRBJ1-1; D is ambiguous. CDR3 size: 14 residues. Trimming cost V 0 bases and J 6 bases, with 12 bases left between them. The germline V gene has CDR1 SGDLS and CDR2 YYNGEE.

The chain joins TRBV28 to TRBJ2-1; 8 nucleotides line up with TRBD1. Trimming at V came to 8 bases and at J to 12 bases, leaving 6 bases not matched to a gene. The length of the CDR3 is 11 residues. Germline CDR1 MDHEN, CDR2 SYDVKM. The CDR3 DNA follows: TGTGCCAGCGGAATAACAGGGGGGCAGTTCTTC. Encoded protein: CASGITGGQFF.

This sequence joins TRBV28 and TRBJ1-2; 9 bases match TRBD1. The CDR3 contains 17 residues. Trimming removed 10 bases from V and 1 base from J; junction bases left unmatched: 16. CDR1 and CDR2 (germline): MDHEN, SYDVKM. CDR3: CATKQGAVGSINYGYTF. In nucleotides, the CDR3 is TGTGCCACAAAACAGGGGGCGGTCGGATCTATTAACTATGGCTACACCTTC.

The CDR3 region has the DNA TGTGCCTGGACACGACAGGTTAATCAGCCCCAGCATTTT. Protein: CAWTRQVNQPQHF. The rearrangement joins TRBV30 to TRBJ1-5; D might be TRBD1 (6 bases). Per the germline V gene, CDR1 is GTSNPN and CDR2 is SVGIG (reference sequence). CDR3 length: 13 residues. The V gene lost 4 bases and the J gene lost 4 bases, with 11 bases spanning the gap.

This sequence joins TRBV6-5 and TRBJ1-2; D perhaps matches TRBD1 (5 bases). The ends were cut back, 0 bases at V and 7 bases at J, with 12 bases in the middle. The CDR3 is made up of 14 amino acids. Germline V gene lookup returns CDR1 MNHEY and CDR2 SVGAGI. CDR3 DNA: TGTGCCAGCAGTTACTCCCCCGGGGGGGTTGGCTACACCTTC. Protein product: CASSYSPGGVGYTF.

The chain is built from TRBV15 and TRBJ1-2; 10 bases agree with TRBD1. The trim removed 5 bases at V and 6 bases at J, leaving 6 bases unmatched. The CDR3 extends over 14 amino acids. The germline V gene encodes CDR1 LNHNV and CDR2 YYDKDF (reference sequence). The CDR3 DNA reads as TGTGCCACCAGCTTGGACAGGGGGGGAAATGGCTACACCTTC. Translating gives CATSLDRGGNGYTF.

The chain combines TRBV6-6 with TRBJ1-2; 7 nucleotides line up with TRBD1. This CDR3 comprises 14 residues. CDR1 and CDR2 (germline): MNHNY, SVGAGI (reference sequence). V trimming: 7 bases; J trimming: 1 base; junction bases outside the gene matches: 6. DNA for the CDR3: TGTGCCAGCACCGGGACAGCGCTTAACTATGGCTACACCTTC. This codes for CASTGTALNYGYTF.

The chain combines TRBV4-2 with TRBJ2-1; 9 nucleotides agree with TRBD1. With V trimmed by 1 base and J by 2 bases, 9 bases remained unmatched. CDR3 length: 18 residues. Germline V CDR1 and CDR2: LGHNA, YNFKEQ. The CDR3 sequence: CASSQGYRGHRAYNEQFF. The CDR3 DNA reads TGTGCCAGCAGCCAAGGGTACAGGGGGCATAGAGCCTACAATGAGCAGTTCTTC.

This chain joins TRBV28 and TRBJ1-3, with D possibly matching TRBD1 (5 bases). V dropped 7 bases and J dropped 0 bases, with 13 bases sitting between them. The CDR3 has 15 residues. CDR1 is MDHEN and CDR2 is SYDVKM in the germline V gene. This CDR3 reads CASTWGGDSGNTIYF. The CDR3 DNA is TGTGCCAGCACCTGGGGGGGGGACTCTGGAAACACCATATATTTT.

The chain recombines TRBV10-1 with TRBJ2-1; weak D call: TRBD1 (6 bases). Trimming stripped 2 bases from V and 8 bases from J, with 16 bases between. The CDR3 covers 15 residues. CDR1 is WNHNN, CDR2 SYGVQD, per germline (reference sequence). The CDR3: CASSEPDRSFDEQFF. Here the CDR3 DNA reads TGCGCCAGCAGTGAGCCCGACAGGAGTTTCGATGAGCAGTTCTTC.

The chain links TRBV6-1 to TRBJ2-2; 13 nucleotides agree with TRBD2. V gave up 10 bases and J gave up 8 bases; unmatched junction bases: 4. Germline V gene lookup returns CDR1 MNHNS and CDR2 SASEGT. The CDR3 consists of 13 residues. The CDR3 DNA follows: TGTGCCACCGGACTAGCGGGAGAAGGGGAGCTGTTTTTT. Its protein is CATGLAGEGELFF.

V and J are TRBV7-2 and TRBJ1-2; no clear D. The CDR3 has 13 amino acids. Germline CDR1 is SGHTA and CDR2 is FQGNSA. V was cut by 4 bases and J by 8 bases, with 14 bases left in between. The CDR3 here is CASSSPRLVGYTF. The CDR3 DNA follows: TGTGCCAGCAGCTCCCCCCGGTTGGTAGGCTACACCTTC.

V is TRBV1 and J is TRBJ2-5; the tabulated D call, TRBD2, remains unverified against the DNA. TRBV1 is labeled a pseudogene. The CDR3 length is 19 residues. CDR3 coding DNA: TGCACCAGCAGCTCCCGTGTTCGGCAGACTAGCGGGAGAGGGGAGACCCAGTACTTC. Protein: CTSSSRVRQTSGRGETQYF.

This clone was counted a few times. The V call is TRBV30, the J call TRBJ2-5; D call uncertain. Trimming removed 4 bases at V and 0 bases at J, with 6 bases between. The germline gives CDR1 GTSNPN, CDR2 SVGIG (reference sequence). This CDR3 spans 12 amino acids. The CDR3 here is CAWTQNQETQYF. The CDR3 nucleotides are TGTGCCTGGACCCAGAACCAAGAGACCCAGTACTTC.

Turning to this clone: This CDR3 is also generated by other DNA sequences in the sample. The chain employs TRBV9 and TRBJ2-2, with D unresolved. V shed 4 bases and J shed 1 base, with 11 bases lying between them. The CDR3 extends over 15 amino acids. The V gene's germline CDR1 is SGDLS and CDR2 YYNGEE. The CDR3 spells CASSPVAGNTGELFF. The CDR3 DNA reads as TGTGCCAGCAGCCCGGTGGCAGGGAACACCGGGGAGCTGTTTTTT.

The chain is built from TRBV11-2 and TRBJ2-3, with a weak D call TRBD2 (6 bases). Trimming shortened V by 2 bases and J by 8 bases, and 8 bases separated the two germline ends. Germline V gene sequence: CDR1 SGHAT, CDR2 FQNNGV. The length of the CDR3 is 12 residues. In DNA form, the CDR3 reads TGTGCCAGCAGCTTAAATAGCGGTACGCAGTATTTT. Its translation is CASSLNSGTQYF.

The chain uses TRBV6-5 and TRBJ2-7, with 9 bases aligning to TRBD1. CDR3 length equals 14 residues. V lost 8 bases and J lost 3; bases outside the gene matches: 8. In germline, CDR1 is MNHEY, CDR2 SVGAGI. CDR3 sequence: CASGHRGRVYEQYF. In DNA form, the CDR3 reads TGTGCCAGCGGCCACAGGGGGCGCGTCTACGAGCAGTACTTC.

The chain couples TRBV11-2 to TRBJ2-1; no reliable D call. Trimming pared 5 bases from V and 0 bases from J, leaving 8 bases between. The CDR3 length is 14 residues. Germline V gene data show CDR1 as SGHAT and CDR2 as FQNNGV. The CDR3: CASSKEPSYNEQFF. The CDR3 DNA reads TGTGCCAGCAGCAAGGAGCCCTCCTACAATGAGCAGTTCTTC. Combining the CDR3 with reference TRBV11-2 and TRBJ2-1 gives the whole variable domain EAGVAQSPRYKIIEKRQSVAFWCNPISGHATLYWYQQILGQGPKLLIQFQNNGVVDDSQLPKDRFSAERLKGVDSTLKIQPAKLEDSAVYLCASSKEPSYNEQFFGPGTRLTVL.

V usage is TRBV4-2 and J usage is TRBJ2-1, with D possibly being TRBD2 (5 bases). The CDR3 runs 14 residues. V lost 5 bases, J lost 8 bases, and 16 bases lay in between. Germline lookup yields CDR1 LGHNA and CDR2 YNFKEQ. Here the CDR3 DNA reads TGTGCCAGCAGCGTTCAAGAGGGCGGGTATGAGCAGTTCTTC. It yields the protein CASSVQEGGYEQFF.